This T cell receptor beta chain was sequenced for a study of breast tumors, draining lymph nodes, adjacent tissues. Study-wide points: Data only fit, rather than demonstrated, lymph node origin of most tumor T cells.

Each CDR3 protein is one row after TCRdb ran MiXCR on the multiplex PCR reads. This table holds 180,000 or so distinct CDR3 sequences, roughly 35% found once. Remarks on this clonotype: Its matching antigen is unknown. The final CDR3 position lacks the conserved phenylalanine or tryptophan, pointing to a likely read error. It is unclear where the CDR3 begins or ends on the DNA, so no DNA is shown, and the CDR3 is as TCRdb lists it.

The lymph nodes were axillary draining lymph nodes from breast cancer patients. The clonotype comes from a female donor with breast cancer. Some clones in this sample may be carry-over from other donors' samples. The specimen sequenced was axillary lymph node tissue.

CDR3: CSAGDRNT. The chain couples TRBV20-1 to TRBJ1-3; the D call TRBD1 from the table was never checked on the DNA. The CDR3 is 8 amino acids in total, end residues counted. Germline values: CDR1 DFQATT, CDR2 SNEGSKA (reference sequence).